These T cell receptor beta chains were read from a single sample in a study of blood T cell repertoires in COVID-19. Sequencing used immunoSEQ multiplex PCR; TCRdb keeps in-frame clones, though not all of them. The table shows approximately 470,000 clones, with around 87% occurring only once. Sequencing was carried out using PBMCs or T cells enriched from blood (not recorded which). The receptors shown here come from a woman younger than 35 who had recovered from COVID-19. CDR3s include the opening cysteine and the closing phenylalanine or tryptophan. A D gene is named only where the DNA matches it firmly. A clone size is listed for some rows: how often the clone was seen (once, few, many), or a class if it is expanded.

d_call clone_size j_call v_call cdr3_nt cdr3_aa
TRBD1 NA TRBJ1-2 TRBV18 TGTGCCAGCTCGGGACAGGGGGACTATGGCTACACCTTC CASSGQGDYGYTF
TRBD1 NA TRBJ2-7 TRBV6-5 TGTGCCAGCAGTTCTGTGGCAGGGGGCGAGCAGTACTTC CASSSVAGGEQYF
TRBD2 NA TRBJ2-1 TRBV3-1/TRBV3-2 TGTGCCAGCAGCCAAGGTGTAGCGGGGGACTACAATGAGCAGTTCTTC CASSQGVAGDYNEQFF
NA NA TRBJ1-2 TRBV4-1 TGCGCCAGCAGCCGCATGGTCCGGGACACCTATGGCTACACCTTC CASSRMVRDTYGYTF
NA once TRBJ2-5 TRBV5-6 TGTGCCAGCAGCTTTGAGTCTAGGGGAGAGACCCAGTACTTC CASSFESRGETQYF
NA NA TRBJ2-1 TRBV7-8 TGTGCCAGCAGGGGGGCAGGCATCTACAATGAGCAGTTCTTC CASRGAGIYNEQFF
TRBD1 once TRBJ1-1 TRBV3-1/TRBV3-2 TGTGCCAGCAGCCGACAGGGGGCGGAGAAGGCTTTCTTT CASSRQGAEKAFF
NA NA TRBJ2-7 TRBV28 TGTGCCACCAACGAACAGGACTCCTACGAGCAGTACTTC CATNEQDSYEQYF
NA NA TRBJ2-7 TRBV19 TGTGCCAGTAGTATACAGGGCTCAGACGAGCAGTACTTC CASSIQGSDEQYF
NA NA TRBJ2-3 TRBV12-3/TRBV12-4 TGTGCCAGCAGGCAAGACTCCACAGATACGCAGTATTTT CASRQDSTDTQYF
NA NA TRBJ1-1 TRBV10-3 TGTGCCATCAGTGACTCGGGGGGTAGGTATAACACTGAAGCTTTCTTT CAISDSGGRYNTEAFF
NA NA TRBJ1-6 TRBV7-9 TGTGCCAGCAGCTTAGGACAGAATAATTCACCCCTCCACTTT CASSLGQNNSPLHF
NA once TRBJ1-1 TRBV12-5 TGTGCTAGTGGTTTGAACACGGGAGACGGCTTGGGGACTGAAGCTTTCTTT CASGLNTGDGLGTEAFF
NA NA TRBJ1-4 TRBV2 TGTGCCAGCAGACTCCAGGGGAGCAAAGAAAAACTGTTTTTT CASRLQGSKEKLFF
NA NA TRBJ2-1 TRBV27 TGTGCCAGCAGTCCCGGCGGGGAAGTGAATGAGCAGTTCTTC CASSPGGEVNEQFF
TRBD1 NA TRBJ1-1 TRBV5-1 TGCGCCAGCAGCTTCACAGGGGGAAACACTGAAGCTTTCTTT CASSFTGGNTEAFF
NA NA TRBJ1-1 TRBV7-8 TGTGCCAGCAGCTTCGGAGAGGACTTAATCGATTTGAGATACACTGAAGCTTTCTTT CASSFGEDLIDLRYTEAFF
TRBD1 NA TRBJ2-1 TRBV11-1 TGTGCCAGCAGCCCCGGGGCAGGGGGCAATAATGAGCAGTTCTTC CASSPGAGGNNEQFF
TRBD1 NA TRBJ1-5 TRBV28 TGTGCCAGCAGGGGCCAGGGTACCGGGACAGGGTCGTCCCAGCCCCAGCATTTT CASRGQGTGTGSSQPQHF
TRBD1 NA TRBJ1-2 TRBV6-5 TGTGCCATCGGACAGGGGGATGGCTACACCTTC CAIGQGDGYTF
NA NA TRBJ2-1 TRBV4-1 TGCGCCAGCAGCCAAGAGGAGGCCTTATACAATGAGCAGTTCTTC CASSQEEALYNEQFF
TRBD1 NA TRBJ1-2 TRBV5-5 TGTGCCAGCAGCGTCGGACAGGGGGCTATCTATGGCTACACCTTC CASSVGQGAIYGYTF
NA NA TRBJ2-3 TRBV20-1 TGCAGTGCTAGTACGTACGGGGACTCCTACACAGATACGCAGTATTTT CSASTYGDSYTDTQYF
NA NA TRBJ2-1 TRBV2 TGTGCCAGCAGTGAAAATCCGGAGCAGTTCTTC CASSENPEQFF
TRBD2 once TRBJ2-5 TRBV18 TGTGCCAGCTCACCTCGGGGGGGCGCTGAGACCCAGTACTTC CASSPRGGAETQYF
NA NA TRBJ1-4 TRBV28 TGTGCCAGCAGTCCCATAGACAGGATTAATGAAAAACTGTTTTTT CASSPIDRINEKLFF
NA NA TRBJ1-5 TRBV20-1 TGCAGTGCTAGTTATGCGGATTCCTATCAGCCCCAGCATTTT CSASYADSYQPQHF
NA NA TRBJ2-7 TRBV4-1 TGCGCCAGCAGCCTACTGCGGGACGGCGCCTACGAGCAGTACTTC CASSLLRDGAYEQYF
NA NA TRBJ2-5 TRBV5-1 TGCGCCAGCAGCTCCCAAGGCGGGGGACACCCGGAGACCCAGTACTTC CASSSQGGGHPETQYF
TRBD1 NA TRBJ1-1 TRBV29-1 TGCAGCGCCAACCGGGACAGGGGCTTTGAAGCTTTCTTT CSANRDRGFEAFF
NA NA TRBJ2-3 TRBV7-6 TGTGCCAGCAGCCTCTCAGATACGCAGTATTTT CASSLSDTQYF